These 23 T cell receptor beta chains came from one sample sequenced in a study of blood T cell repertoires in COVID-19. The table came from immunoSEQ multiplex PCR; TCRdb's copy has only in-frame clones and leaves some out. The sample shows 300,000 to 400,000 clones, around nine tenths of them seen only once. Material: peripheral blood. The receptors were sampled from a woman aged 18-35 years who had recovered from COVID-19.

This chain uses TRBV7-9 with TRBJ2-1; weak D call: TRBD2 (6 bases). The CDR3 extends over 16 amino acids. Trimming shortened V by 2 bases and J by 1 base, and 12 bases separated the two germline ends. Germline lookup yields CDR1 SEHNR and CDR2 FQNEAQ (reference sequence). The CDR3 DNA is TGTGCCAGCAGCTTACGACGGGAGAGTTCCTACAATGAGCAGTTCTTC. Translation: CASSLRRESSYNEQFF.

This chain links TRBV29-1 with TRBJ1-1, with a possible D match to TRBD1 (5 bases). Trimming took 4 bases from V and 1 from J, leaving 13 bases between them. The CDR3 sequence is 14 residues long. Germline values: CDR1 SQVTM, CDR2 ANQGSEA. DNA for the CDR3: TGCAGCGTTGCCCGAATACAGGCGAACACTGAAGCTTTCTTT. Its translation: CSVARIQANTEAFF.

The chain carries TRBV10-3 and TRBJ2-3; D possibly corresponds to TRBD1 (6 bases). Germline V gene sequence: CDR1 ENHRY, CDR2 SYGVKD. CDR3 length: 15 residues. V gave up 0 bases and J gave up 4 bases, with 11 bases separating them. The CDR3 here is CAISESTGKADTQYF. CDR3 in DNA: TGTGCCATCAGTGAGTCAACAGGGAAAGCAGATACGCAGTATTTT.

The chain has TRBV25-1 and TRBJ2-2, with D possibly matching TRBD1 (5 bases). V lost 1 base and J lost 8, with 14 bases in between. CDR3 size: 15 residues. Germline assignment: CDR1 MGHDK and CDR2 SYGVNS. The CDR3 nucleotides are TGTGCCAGCAGTGAATCCTGGGGCACTGCGGGGGAGCTGTTTTTT. Amino acids: CASSESWGTAGELFF. Combining the CDR3 with reference TRBV25-1 and TRBJ2-2 gives the whole variable domain EADIYQTPRYLVIGTGKKITLECSQTMGHDKMYWYQQDPGMELHLIHYSYGVNSTEKGDLSSESTVSRIRTEHFPLTLESARPSHTSQYLCASSESWGTAGELFFGEGSRLTVL.

The rearrangement links TRBV18 to TRBJ1-2; D is perhaps TRBD1 (5 bases). The length of the CDR3 is 14 residues. V was cut by 3 bases and J by 2 bases, with 10 bases left in between. Looked up from germline, CDR1 is KGHSH and CDR2 is LQKENI. This chain's CDR3 is CASSPGQDNYGYTF. The CDR3 region has the DNA TGTGCCAGCTCACCGGGGCAAGACAACTATGGCTACACCTTC.

This chain connects TRBV6-6 to TRBJ1-2, with a possible D match to TRBD1 (5 bases). The CDR3 totals 15 residues. Trimming stripped 0 bases from V and 4 bases from J, with 12 bases between. From germline, CDR1 is MNHNY and CDR2 SVGAGI (reference sequence). CDR3 nucleotide sequence: TGTGCCAGCAGTTACTCGGGGCCCCCCTCCTATGGCTACACCTTC. The encoded protein is CASSYSGPPSYGYTF.

This chain joins TRBV28 and TRBJ2-3; D is ambiguous. Germline V gene lookup returns CDR1 MDHEN and CDR2 SYDVKM. CDR3 length: 16 amino acids. V was pared by 10 bases and J by 2 bases, with 22 bases between. CDR3 bases: TGTGCCACCAACCTTGGGCGACAAATCCTCACAGATACGCAGTATTTT. Translation: CATNLGRQILTDTQYF. The entire variable domain, with the rest obtained from reference TRBV28 and TRBJ2-3, is as follows: DVKVTQSSRYLVKRTGEKVFLECVQDMDHENMFWYRQDPGLGLRLIYFSYDVKMKEKGDIPEGYSVSREKKERFSLILESASTNQTSMYLCATNLGRQILTDTQYFGPGTRLTVL.

This chain connects TRBV4-3 to TRBJ2-3; the D is unclear. Germline-derived CDR1 and CDR2 are LGHNA and YSLEER. V was shortened by 0 bases and J by 0 bases, with 13 bases between the two germline ends. The CDR3 is made up of 17 amino acids. CDR3 sequence: CASSQERMADSTDTQYF. The CDR3 nucleotides are TGCGCCAGCAGCCAAGAAAGGATGGCGGATAGCACAGATACGCAGTATTTT.

CDR3 DNA sequence: TGTGCCAGCAGTGGACGGACGGGGGTATCACCCGGCTACACCTTC. The encoded protein is CASSGRTGVSPGYTF. This chain uses TRBV6-2 or TRBV6-3 with TRBJ1-2; TRBD1 might be the D (5 bases). The V and J ends lost 5 bases and 8 bases respectively, with 21 bases between them. The CDR3 has 15 residues. The germline gives CDR1 MNHEY, CDR2 SVGEGT.

The V and J genes are TRBV7-4 and TRBJ1-2; TRBD1 might be the D (5 bases). CDR1 and CDR2 from the germline V gene are SGHVT and SQSDAQ. CDR3 length: 12 amino acids. Here the CDR3 DNA reads TGTGTCCCGACAGAACTGGTTGGTGGCTACACCTTC. Encoded protein: CVPTELVGGYTF. The full variable domain, rest sourced from reference TRBV7-4 and TRBJ1-2, is GAGVSQSPRYKVAKRGRDVALRCDSISGHVTLYWYRQTLGQGSEVLTYSQSDAQRDKSGRPSGRFSAERPERSVSTLKIQRTEQGDSAVYLCVPTELVGGYTFGSGTRLTVV.

J is TRBJ2-1 and V is TRBV7-9, with TRBD2 identical over 10 bases. The CDR3 is 15 amino acids. Germline CDR1 is SEHNR and CDR2 is FQNEAQ (reference sequence). Losses at the gene ends were 6 bases for V and 2 bases for J; bases not matched to a gene: 4. The CDR3 nucleotides are TGTGCCAGCAGAAAAACTAGCGGGGCCTACAATGAGCAGTTCTTC. Its translation: CASRKTSGAYNEQFF.

The chain joins TRBV11-2 to TRBJ1-2; 9 positions match TRBD1. The CDR3 totals 16 residues. Per the germline V gene, CDR1 is SGHAT and CDR2 is FQNNGV. V dropped 4 bases and J dropped 6; count of bases not matched to a gene: 12. Here the CDR3 reads CASSSTRDRAFHGYTF. Written as DNA, the CDR3 is TGTGCCAGCAGCTCCACCCGGGACAGGGCTTTCCATGGCTACACCTTC.

This clone has a single count. This chain links TRBV19 with TRBJ2-1; TRBD2 matches at 12 bases. Trimming took 6 bases from V and 8 from J; bases not matched to a gene: 8. The germline V gene has CDR1 LNHDA and CDR2 SQIVND (reference sequence). This CDR3 spans 15 amino acids. The DNA for the CDR3 is TGTGCCAGTAGCCCAGGACTAGCGGGATTTCATGAGCAGTTCTTC. Encoded protein: CASSPGLAGFHEQFF. The full variable domain, its missing parts supplied by reference TRBV19 and TRBJ2-1, is DGGITQSPKYLFRKEGQNVTLSCEQNLNHDAMYWYRQDPGQGLRLIYYSQIVNDFQKGDIAEGYSVSREKKESFPLTVTSAQKNPTAFYLCASSPGLAGFHEQFFGPGTRLTVL.

The chain uses TRBV2 and TRBJ2-7; TRBD1 matches 9 bases. This CDR3 contains 15 residues. The ends lost 2 bases at V and 7 bases at J; junction bases unmatched: 9. In germline, CDR1 is SNHLY, CDR2 FYNNEI. The CDR3 coding sequence is TGTGCCAGCAGTGAAAACAGGGGGCTAGTATTGGAGCAGTACGTC. Its translation: CASSENRGLVLEQYV.

The chain is built from TRBV7-9 and TRBJ2-1; D gene ambiguous. The CDR3 has 12 residues. Germline CDR1 SEHNR, CDR2 FQNEAQ (reference sequence). With 1 base removed from V and 12 bases from J, the gap between germline ends came to 10 bases. In DNA, the CDR3 is TGTGCCAGCAGCTTAGAGGTCGGGTGGCAGTTCTTC. This codes for CASSLEVGWQFF.

This clone showed up just once. The genes are TRBV20-1 and TRBJ1-5, with a weak D call TRBD1 (5 bases). V dropped 7 bases and J dropped 9 bases, with 7 bases sitting between them. Germline V CDR1 and CDR2: DFQATT, SNEGSKA (reference sequence). The CDR3 has 9 amino acids. The CDR3 sequence: CSVGVPQHF. The CDR3 nucleotides read TGCAGTGTAGGGGTGCCCCAGCATTTT.

V is TRBV5-1 and J is TRBJ2-3; 11 bases agree with TRBD2. V lost 4 bases to trimming and J lost 3 bases; unmatched junction nucleotides: 4. In germline, CDR1 is SGHRS, CDR2 YFSETQ. The CDR3 is made up of 15 amino acids. The CDR3 spells CASSTSGSITDTQYF. CDR3 nucleotides: TGCGCCAGCAGCACTAGCGGGAGTATTACAGATACGCAGTATTTT.

V and J are TRBV12-3 or TRBV12-4 and TRBJ2-1; D not resolved. The germline V and J ends were trimmed by 6 bases and 6 bases, with 12 bases remaining between them. The length of the CDR3 is 13 residues. In nucleotides, the CDR3 is TGTGCCAGCAGGAACCCAATGGCCAATGAGCAGTTCTTC. Translating it yields CASRNPMANEQFF.

This sequence joins TRBV10-3 and TRBJ2-5, with a possible D match to TRBD1 (6 bases). The ends were cut back, 0 bases at V and 7 bases at J, with 12 bases in the middle. The V gene's germline CDR1 is ENHRY and CDR2 SYGVKD. This CDR3 has 14 amino acids. DNA for the CDR3: TGTGCCATCAGTGAGTCACAGGGCATCGCGACCCAGTACTTC. Its translation: CAISESQGIATQYF.

The V gene is TRBV7-9, the J gene TRBJ1-4, with 7 nucleotides matching TRBD1. CDR1 and CDR2 from the germline V gene are SEHNR and FQNEAQ (reference sequence). V shed 8 bases and J 3 bases; nucleotides not matched to a gene: 9. The CDR3 runs 15 residues. The CDR3 nucleotides are TGTGCCAGCGGGGATTTACAGGGGTCTAATGAAAAACTGTTTTTT. Its protein is CASGDLQGSNEKLFF. The variable domain in full, completed from reference TRBV7-9 and TRBJ1-4, reads DTGVSQNPRHKITKRGQNVTFRCDPISEHNRLYWYRQTLGQGPEFLTYFQNEAQLEKSRLLSDRFSAERPKGSFSTLEIQRTEQGDSAMYLCASGDLQGSNEKLFFGSGTQLSVL.

The rearrangement links TRBV6-5 to TRBJ1-1; perhaps TRBD1 as D (5 bases). In germline, CDR1 is MNHEY, CDR2 SVGAGI. CDR3 length: 13 amino acids. The V gene lost 8 bases and the J gene lost 3 bases, with 13 bases spanning the gap. In nucleotides, the CDR3 is TGTGCCAGCGGACACAGGAGAGACACTGAAGCTTTCTTT. Translating gives CASGHRRDTEAFF.

The rearrangement joins TRBV30 to TRBJ1-5; the D gene is possibly TRBD1 (5 bases). This CDR3 contains 18 residues. Germline V gene lookup returns CDR1 GTSNPN and CDR2 SVGIG (reference sequence). V was shortened by 1 base and J by 5 bases, with 24 bases between the two germline ends. The CDR3 sequence: CAWSAQSPSRTLHQPQHF. In nucleotides, the CDR3 is TGTGCCTGGAGTGCTCAATCCCCCTCACGGACACTTCATCAGCCCCAGCATTTT.

J is TRBJ2-3 and V is TRBV6-5; D not resolved. Germline CDR1 reads MNHEY; CDR2 reads SVGAGI. The V and J ends lost 6 bases and 0 bases respectively, with 13 bases between them. The CDR3 is made up of 15 amino acids. CDR3 DNA: TGTGCCAGCAGGCTATTACGAACTAGCACAGATACGCAGTATTTT. Protein sequence: CASRLLRTSTDTQYF.